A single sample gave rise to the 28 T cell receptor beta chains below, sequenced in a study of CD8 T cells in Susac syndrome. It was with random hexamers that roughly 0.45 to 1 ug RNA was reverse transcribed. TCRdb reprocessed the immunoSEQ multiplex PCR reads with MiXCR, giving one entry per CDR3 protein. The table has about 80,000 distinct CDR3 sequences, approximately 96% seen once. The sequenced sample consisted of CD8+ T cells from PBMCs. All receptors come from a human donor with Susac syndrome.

CDR3 DNA sequence: TGTGCCAGCAGCTCCCGGGACAGATTATATTATGGATCGGGCTACACCTTC. It specifies CASSSRDRLYYGSGYTF. J is TRBJ1-2 and V is TRBV13; TRBD1 matches 7 bases. The CDR3 totals 17 residues. J was trimmed by 8 bases and V by 4 bases; bases with no gene match: 19. Germline assignment: CDR1 PRHDT and CDR2 FYEKMQ (reference sequence). Drawing the rest from reference TRBV13 and TRBJ1-2, the complete variable domain is AAGVIQSPRHLIKEKRETATLKCYPIPRHDTVYWYQQGPGQDPQFLISFYEKMQSDKGSIPDRFSAQQFSDYHSELNMSSLELGDSALYFCASSSRDRLYYGSGYTFGSGTRLTVV.

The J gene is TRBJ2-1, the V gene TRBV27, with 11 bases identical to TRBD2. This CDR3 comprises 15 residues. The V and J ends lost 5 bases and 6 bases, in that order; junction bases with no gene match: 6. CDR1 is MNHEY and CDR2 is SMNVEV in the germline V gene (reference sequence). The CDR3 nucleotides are TGTGCCAGCAGTCCCCTTAGCGGGGGGGGCAATGAGCAGTTCTTC. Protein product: CASSPLSGGGNEQFF.

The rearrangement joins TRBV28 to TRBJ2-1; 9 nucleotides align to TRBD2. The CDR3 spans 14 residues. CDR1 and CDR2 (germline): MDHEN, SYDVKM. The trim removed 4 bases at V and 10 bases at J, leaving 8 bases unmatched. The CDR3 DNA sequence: TGTGCCAGCAGTTCACTAGCGGGTGCGTGGGAGCAGTTCTTC. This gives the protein CASSSLAGAWEQFF.

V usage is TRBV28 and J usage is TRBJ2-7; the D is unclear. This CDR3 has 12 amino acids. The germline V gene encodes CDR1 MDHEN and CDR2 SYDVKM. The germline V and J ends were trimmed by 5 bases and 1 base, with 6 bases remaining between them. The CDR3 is CASSTTSYEQYF. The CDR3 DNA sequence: TGTGCCAGCAGTACTACTTCCTACGAGCAGTACTTC.

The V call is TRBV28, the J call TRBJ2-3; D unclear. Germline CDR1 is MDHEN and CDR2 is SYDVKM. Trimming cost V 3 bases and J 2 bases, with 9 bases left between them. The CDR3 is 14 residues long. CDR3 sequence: CASSLGRITDTQYF. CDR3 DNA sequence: TGTGCCAGCAGTTTGGGCCGCATCACAGATACGCAGTATTTT.

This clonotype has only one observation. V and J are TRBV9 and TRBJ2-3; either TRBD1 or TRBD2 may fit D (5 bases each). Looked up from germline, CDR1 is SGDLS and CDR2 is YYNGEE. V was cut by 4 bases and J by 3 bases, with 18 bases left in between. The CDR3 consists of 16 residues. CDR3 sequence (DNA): TGTGCCAGCAGCCCCCCGGGACGCACCCGGACAGATACGCAGTATTTT. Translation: CASSPPGRTRTDTQYF.

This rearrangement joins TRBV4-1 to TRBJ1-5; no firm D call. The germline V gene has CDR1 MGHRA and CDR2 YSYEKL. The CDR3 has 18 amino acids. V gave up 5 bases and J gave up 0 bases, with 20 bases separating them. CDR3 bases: TGCGCCAGCAGCGTCGGGCTAAAGACTTACCTTAGCAATCAGCCCCAGCATTTT. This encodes CASSVGLKTYLSNQPQHF.

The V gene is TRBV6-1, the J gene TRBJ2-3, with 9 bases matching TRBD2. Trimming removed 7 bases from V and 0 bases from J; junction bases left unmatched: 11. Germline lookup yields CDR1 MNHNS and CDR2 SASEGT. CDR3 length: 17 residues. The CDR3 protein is CASTGPSGTRSTDTQYF. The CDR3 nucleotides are TGTGCCAGCACGGGTCCTAGCGGGACCCGTAGCACAGATACGCAGTATTTT.

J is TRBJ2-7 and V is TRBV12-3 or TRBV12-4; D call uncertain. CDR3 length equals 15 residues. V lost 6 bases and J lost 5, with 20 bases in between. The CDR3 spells CASSPPLRRTDEQYF. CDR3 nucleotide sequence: TGTGCCAGCAGCCCCCCACTGCGACGGACCGACGAGCAGTACTTC.

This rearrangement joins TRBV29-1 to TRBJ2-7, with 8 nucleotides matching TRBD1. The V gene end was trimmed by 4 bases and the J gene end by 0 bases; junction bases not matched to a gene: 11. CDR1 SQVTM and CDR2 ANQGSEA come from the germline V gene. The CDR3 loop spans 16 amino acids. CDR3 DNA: TGCAGCGTTGGGGGTTTCGGGACAGGTGTCTCCTACGAGCAGTACTTC. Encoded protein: CSVGGFGTGVSYEQYF.

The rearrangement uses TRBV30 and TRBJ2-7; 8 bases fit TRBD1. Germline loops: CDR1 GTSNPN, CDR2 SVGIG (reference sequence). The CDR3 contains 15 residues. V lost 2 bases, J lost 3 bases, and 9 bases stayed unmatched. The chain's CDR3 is CAWSNTGQAIYEQYF. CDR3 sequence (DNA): TGTGCCTGGAGTAACACGGGACAGGCGATCTACGAGCAGTACTTC.

DNA for the CDR3: TGTGCCAGCAGTAACCAGGGTAATCAGCCCCAGCATTTT. This sequence encodes CASSNQGNQPQHF. This rearrangement joins TRBV28 to TRBJ1-5; D may be TRBD1 (5 bases). From germline, CDR1 is MDHEN and CDR2 SYDVKM. Trimming took off 5 bases at V and 4 bases at J, with 9 bases between the two ends. The CDR3 runs to 13 residues.

CDR3 residues: CASSWGTSGYEQYV. The CDR3, as DNA: TGTGCCAGCAGCTGGGGGACATCCGGCTACGAGCAGTACGTC. The V call is TRBV5-6, the J call TRBJ2-7, with D possibly being TRBD1 (6 bases). V was trimmed by 3 bases and J by 3 bases, leaving 13 bases between them. Germline V gene lookup returns CDR1 SGHDT and CDR2 YYEEEE. This CDR3 is built from 14 residues.

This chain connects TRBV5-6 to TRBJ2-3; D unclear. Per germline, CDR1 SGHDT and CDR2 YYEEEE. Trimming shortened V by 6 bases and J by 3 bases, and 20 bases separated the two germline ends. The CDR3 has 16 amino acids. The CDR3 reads CASTSRTLVGTDTQYF. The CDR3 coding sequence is TGTGCCAGCACCTCCCGGACCCTCGTGGGGACAGATACGCAGTATTTT.

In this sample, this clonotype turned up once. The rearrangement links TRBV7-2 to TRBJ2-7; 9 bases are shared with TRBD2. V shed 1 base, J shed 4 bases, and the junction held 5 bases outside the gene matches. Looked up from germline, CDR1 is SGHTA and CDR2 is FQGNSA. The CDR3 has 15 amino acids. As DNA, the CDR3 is TGTGCCAGCAGCTTAGTCTGGCTAGCGGGGTACGAGCAGTACTTC. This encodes CASSLVWLAGYEQYF.

The CDR3 bases are TGTGCCAGCAGACGGTCCTACGAGCAGTACTTC. Its protein is CASRRSYEQYF. The V gene is TRBV28, the J gene TRBJ2-7; D is unclear. The CDR3 extends over 11 amino acids. The germline CDR1 and CDR2 sequences are MDHEN and SYDVKM. Trimming stripped 6 bases from V and 1 base from J, with 4 bases between.

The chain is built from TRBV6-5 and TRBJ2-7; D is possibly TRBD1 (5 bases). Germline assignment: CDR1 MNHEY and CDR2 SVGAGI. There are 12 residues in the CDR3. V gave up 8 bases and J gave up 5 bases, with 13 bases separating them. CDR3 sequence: CASSPGMNEQYF. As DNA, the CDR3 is TGTGCCAGCTCCCCAGGGATGAACGAGCAGTACTTC.

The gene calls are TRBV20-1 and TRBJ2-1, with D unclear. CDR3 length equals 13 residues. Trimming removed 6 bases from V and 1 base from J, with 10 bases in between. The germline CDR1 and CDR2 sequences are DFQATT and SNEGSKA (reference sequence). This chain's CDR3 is CSARPASYNEQFF. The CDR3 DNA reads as TGCAGTGCCCGGCCAGCTTCCTACAATGAGCAGTTCTTC.

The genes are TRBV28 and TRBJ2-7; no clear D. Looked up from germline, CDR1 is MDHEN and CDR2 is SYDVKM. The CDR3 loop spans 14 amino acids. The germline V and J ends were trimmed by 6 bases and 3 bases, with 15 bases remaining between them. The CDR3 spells CASSPRGTNYEQYF. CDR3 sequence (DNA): TGTGCCAGCAGCCCCCGTGGCACTAACTACGAGCAGTACTTC.

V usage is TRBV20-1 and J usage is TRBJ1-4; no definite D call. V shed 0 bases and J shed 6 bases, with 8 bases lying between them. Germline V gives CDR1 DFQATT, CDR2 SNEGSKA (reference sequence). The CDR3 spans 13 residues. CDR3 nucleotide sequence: TGCAGTGCTAGAGATCTCACGGATGAAAAACTGTTTTTT. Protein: CSARDLTDEKLFF.

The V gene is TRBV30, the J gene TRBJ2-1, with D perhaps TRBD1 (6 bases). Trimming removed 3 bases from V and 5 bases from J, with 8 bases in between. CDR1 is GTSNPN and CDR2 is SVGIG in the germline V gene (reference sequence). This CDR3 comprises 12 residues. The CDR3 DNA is TGTGCCTGGAGGGGGGCCAACAATGAGCAGTTCTTC. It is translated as CAWRGANNEQFF.

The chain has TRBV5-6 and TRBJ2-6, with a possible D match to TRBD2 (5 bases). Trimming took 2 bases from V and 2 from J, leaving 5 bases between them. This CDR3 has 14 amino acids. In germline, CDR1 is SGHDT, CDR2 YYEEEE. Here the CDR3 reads CASSFGAGANVLTF. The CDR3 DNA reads TGTGCCAGCAGCTTCGGGGCTGGGGCCAACGTCCTGACTTTC.

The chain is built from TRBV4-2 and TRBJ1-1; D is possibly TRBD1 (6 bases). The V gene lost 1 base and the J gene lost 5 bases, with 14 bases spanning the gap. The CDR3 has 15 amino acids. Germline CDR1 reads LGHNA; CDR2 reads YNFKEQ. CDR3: CASSQAPRGRTEAFF. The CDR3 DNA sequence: TGTGCCAGCAGCCAAGCCCCCAGGGGTAGGACTGAAGCTTTCTTT.

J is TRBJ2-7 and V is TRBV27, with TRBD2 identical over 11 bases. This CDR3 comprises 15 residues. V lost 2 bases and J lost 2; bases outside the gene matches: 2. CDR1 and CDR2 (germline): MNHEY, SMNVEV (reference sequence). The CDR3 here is CASSLKGLAAYEQYF. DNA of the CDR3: TGTGCCAGCAGTTTAAAGGGACTAGCGGCCTACGAGCAGTACTTC.

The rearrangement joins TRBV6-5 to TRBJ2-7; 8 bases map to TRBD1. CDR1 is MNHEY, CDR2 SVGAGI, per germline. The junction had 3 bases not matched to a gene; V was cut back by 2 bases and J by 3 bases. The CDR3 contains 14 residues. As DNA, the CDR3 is TGTGCCAGCAGTTACGACGACAGGGGCTACGAGCAGTACTTC. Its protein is CASSYDDRGYEQYF.

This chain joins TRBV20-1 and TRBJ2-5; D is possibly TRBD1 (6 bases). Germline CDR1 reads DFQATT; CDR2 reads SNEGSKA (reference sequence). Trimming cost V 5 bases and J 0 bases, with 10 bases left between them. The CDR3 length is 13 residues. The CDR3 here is CSAGRDNQETQYF. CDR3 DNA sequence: TGCAGTGCTGGCCGGGACAACCAAGAGACCCAGTACTTC.

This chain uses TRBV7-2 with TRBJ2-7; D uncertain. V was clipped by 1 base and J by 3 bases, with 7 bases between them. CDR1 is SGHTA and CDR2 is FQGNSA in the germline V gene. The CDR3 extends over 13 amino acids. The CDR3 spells CASSLGPDYEQYV. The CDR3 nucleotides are TGTGCCAGCAGCTTAGGGCCCGACTACGAGCAGTACGTC.

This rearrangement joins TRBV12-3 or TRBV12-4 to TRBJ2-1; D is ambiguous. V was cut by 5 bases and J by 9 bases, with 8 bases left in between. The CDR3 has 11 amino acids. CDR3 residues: CASSPLAEQFF. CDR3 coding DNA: TGTGCCAGCAGTCCCCTCGCTGAGCAGTTCTTC.